This paragraph reports one T cell receptor (beta chain). Its antigen remains unidentified. The CDR3 sequence is 13 residues long. Germline lookup yields CDR1 GTSNPN and CDR2 SVGIG (reference sequence). The V and J ends lost 4 bases and 0 bases respectively, with 7 bases between them. The source of the sample is a study of T cell responses to AZD1222 COVID-19 vaccine. Study-wide findings and caveats: Targets within unmutated variant regions were reportedly found for nearly half of spike-specific TCRs.

The method was immunoSEQ multiplex PCR; TCRdb's version includes in-frame clones alone and lacks a portion of them. The table includes some 150,000 clones, more than 75% detected once. The rearrangement joins TRBV30 to TRBJ1-5, with D unclear. The specimen was peripheral blood, collected 28 days after the second AZD1222 dose. This receptor was identified in an adult who received the AZD1222 COVID-19 vaccine. CDR3 amino acids: CAWNVLSNQPQHF. The CDR3 coding sequence is TGTGCCTGGAATGTTCTTAGCAATCAGCCCCAGCATTTT.